This TCR beta chain was recorded in a study of a mutant IDH1 vaccine in newly diagnosed glioma. Of note for this clone: Its antigen remains unidentified.

Assay: immunoSEQ multiplex PCR; the TCRdb copy retains only in-frame clones and omits some. The sample records under 150,000 clones, roughly 90% being singletons. Time point of the sample: week 11, during vaccination. Vaccination comprised doses that each held 300 ug of mutant IDH1 20-mer peptide, plus topical imiquimod. This receptor was identified in a woman between 45 and 60 years old with glioma. This sample comprised PBMCs, obtained from a glioma patient whose treatment included an IDH1 peptide vaccine.

This CDR3 is CASSDRGNQPQHF. The CDR3 coding sequence is TGTGCCAGCAGTGATCGAGGAAATCAGCCCCAGCATTTT. This chain links TRBV6-1 with TRBJ1-5; D not certain. Trimming pared 3 bases from V and 4 bases from J, leaving 7 bases between. The CDR3 is made up of 13 amino acids. Germline V CDR1 and CDR2: MNHNS, SASEGT.